The following is a TCR beta chain sequence with its context. Its antigen is unidentified. These data come from a study of lung T cells in sarcoidosis with Löfgren's syndrome. Overall study results and limits: In alpha-beta pairs, TRAV12-1 favored TRBV2, and their CDR3s were homologous.

TCRdb processed the reads anew with MiXCR; each CDR3 protein has one entry. The repertoire holds around 60,000 distinct CDR3 sequences, with 21% as singletons. Germline assignment: CDR1 DFQATT and CDR2 SNEGSKA (reference sequence). Trimming took 3 bases from V and 7 from J; bases not matched to a gene: 9. This CDR3 has 16 residues. Sequencing was done on a sample of CD4+ T cells from PBMCs. The rearrangement links TRBV20-1 to TRBJ2-1; 13 bases align to TRBD2. This TCR came from a human donor with sarcoidosis (Löfgren's syndrome or another form), or a control subject (not recorded which). DNA for the CDR3: TGCAGTGCTAGCTCTTCCGGGACTAGCGGGACTAATGAGCAGTTCTTC. This gives the protein CSASSSGTSGTNEQFF.